The rows below give T cell receptor beta chains drawn from one sample of a study of cytomegalovirus exposure and HLA in healthy donors. Profiled with immunoSEQ multiplex PCR; TCRdb holds only in-frame clones, not every one. The data show about 140,000 clones, 70% to 80% seen once. The sequenced material came from PBMCs. The receptors shown here come from a man aged 25 to 40 in good health and CMV-seronegative. The CDR3 runs from the conserved cysteine through the conserved F or W. The order of the fields is V gene, clone size, D gene, J gene, CDR3 protein, CDR3 DNA. D genes are given only for firm matches. Where a row states a size, it is once, few, many or the class of an expanded clone; other rows omit it.

v_call: TRBV2; clone_size: NA; d_call: NA; j_call: TRBJ2-2; cdr3_aa: CASNQLGGAGELFF; cdr3_nt: TGTGCCAGCAATCAACTAGGGGGTGCCGGGGAGCTGTTTTTT
v_call: TRBV6-5; clone_size: few; d_call: NA; j_call: TRBJ1-1; cdr3_aa: CASEGRGSVAEAFF; cdr3_nt: TGTGCCAGCGAGGGCAGGGGCTCTGTGGCTGAAGCTTTCTTT
v_call: TRBV7-9; clone_size: few; d_call: NA; j_call: TRBJ1-2; cdr3_aa: CASSPQGYTF; cdr3_nt: TGTGCCAGCAGTCCGCAGGGCTACACCTTC
v_call: TRBV7-8; clone_size: NA; d_call: NA; j_call: TRBJ1-5; cdr3_aa: CASSYGQGDHQPQHF; cdr3_nt: TGTGCCAGCAGCTACGGGCAGGGCGACCACCAGCCCCAGCATTTT
v_call: TRBV7-8; clone_size: NA; d_call: TRBD1; j_call: TRBJ1-1; cdr3_aa: CASSRQGEAFF; cdr3_nt: TGTGCCAGCAGCCGACAGGGGGAGGCTTTCTTT
v_call: TRBV9; clone_size: NA; d_call: TRBD2; j_call: TRBJ2-7; cdr3_aa: CASSASGRGYEQYF; cdr3_nt: TGTGCCAGCAGCGCAAGCGGGAGGGGGTACGAGCAGTACTTC
v_call: TRBV5-1; clone_size: NA; d_call: NA; j_call: TRBJ1-4; cdr3_aa: CASSLAQPNEKLFF; cdr3_nt: TGCGCCAGCAGCTTGGCACAGCCTAATGAAAAACTGTTTTTT
v_call: TRBV11-2; clone_size: NA; d_call: NA; j_call: TRBJ2-2; cdr3_aa: CASSLSGSEIEAGELFF; cdr3_nt: TGTGCCAGCAGCCTCTCCGGTTCCGAGATTGAAGCCGGGGAGCTGTTTTTT
v_call: TRBV7-2; clone_size: NA; d_call: NA; j_call: TRBJ2-7; cdr3_aa: CASSLTGSQYF; cdr3_nt: TGTGCCAGCAGCCTAACCGGGTCGCAGTACTTC
v_call: TRBV13; clone_size: few; d_call: TRBD1; j_call: TRBJ1-1; cdr3_aa: CASSFTGGLNTEAFF; cdr3_nt: TGTGCCAGCAGCTTCACAGGGGGACTGAACACTGAAGCTTTCTTT
v_call: TRBV28; clone_size: NA; d_call: NA; j_call: TRBJ1-5; cdr3_aa: CASSSWREATRGQPQHF; cdr3_nt: TGTGCCAGCAGTAGCTGGCGGGAGGCGACAAGGGGACAGCCCCAGCATTTT
v_call: TRBV9; clone_size: NA; d_call: NA; j_call: TRBJ1-1; cdr3_aa: CASSVVEGAGAFF; cdr3_nt: TGTGCCAGCAGCGTAGTAGAGGGCGCGGGAGCTTTCTTT
v_call: TRBV18; clone_size: few; d_call: NA; j_call: TRBJ1-2; cdr3_aa: CASSPSAEVNYGYTF; cdr3_nt: TGTGCCAGCTCACCATCCGCGGAAGTTAACTATGGCTACACCTTC
v_call: TRBV13; clone_size: once; d_call: NA; j_call: TRBJ1-1; cdr3_aa: CASSPLGGTEAFF; cdr3_nt: TGTGCCAGCAGCCCGTTGGGGGGCACTGAAGCTTTCTTT
v_call: TRBV9; clone_size: NA; d_call: NA; j_call: TRBJ2-7; cdr3_aa: CASSPHAASKAAYEQYF; cdr3_nt: TGTGCCAGCAGCCCACATGCAGCGAGTAAGGCGGCGTACGAGCAGTACTTC
v_call: TRBV11-2; clone_size: few; d_call: NA; j_call: TRBJ2-1; cdr3_aa: CASSLGASSYNEQFF; cdr3_nt: TGTGCCAGCAGCTTAGGGGCGAGCTCCTACAATGAGCAGTTCTTC
v_call: TRBV30; clone_size: NA; d_call: NA; j_call: TRBJ1-1; cdr3_aa: CAWSLGRLRAEAFF; cdr3_nt: TGTGCCTGGAGTCTCGGACGGCTGAGGGCTGAAGCTTTCTTT
v_call: TRBV11-2; clone_size: NA; d_call: TRBD1; j_call: TRBJ2-1; cdr3_aa: CASSPGTGYTEQFF; cdr3_nt: TGTGCCAGCAGCCCCGGGACAGGGTACACTGAGCAGTTCTTC
v_call: TRBV6-1; clone_size: NA; d_call: TRBD1; j_call: TRBJ1-2; cdr3_aa: CASRRDSLLYGYTF; cdr3_nt: TGTGCCAGCAGGAGGGACAGCCTTCTCTATGGCTACACCTTC
v_call: TRBV28; clone_size: NA; d_call: NA; j_call: TRBJ1-4; cdr3_aa: CASSPPRREGEKLFF; cdr3_nt: TGTGCCAGCAGCCCCCCCAGGAGGGAGGGTGAAAAACTGTTTTTT
v_call: TRBV5-6; clone_size: NA; d_call: TRBD1; j_call: TRBJ2-4; cdr3_aa: CASSLVTGADIQYF; cdr3_nt: TGTGCCAGCAGCTTGGTTACAGGGGCGGACATTCAGTACTTC
v_call: TRBV28; clone_size: NA; d_call: NA; j_call: TRBJ1-2; cdr3_aa: CASSSGNGYTF; cdr3_nt: TGTGCCAGCAGTTCAGGGAATGGCTACACCTTC
v_call: TRBV7-7; clone_size: NA; d_call: NA; j_call: TRBJ2-5; cdr3_aa: CASSLAARPQETQYF; cdr3_nt: TGTGCTAGCAGCTTAGCGGCTAGGCCTCAAGAGACCCAGTACTTC